This T cell receptor beta chain came from a study of shared clonotypes between healthy human individuals. Study results and limitations: Represented diversity, genetic and exposure-history alike, was limited by few donors. Rarefaction revealed incomplete sorted-subset sequencing despite large depth.

Generated by immunoSEQ multiplex PCR, the TCRdb table keeps only in-frame clones and is missing some. The table includes over 950,000 clones, approximately 80% detected once. A remark on this clone: Its antigen is as yet unknown.

V was trimmed by 3 bases and J by 5 bases, leaving 9 bases between them. CDR3 length: 13 residues. From germline, CDR1 is KGHSH and CDR2 LQKENI. The specimen was memory CD4+ T cells from PBMCs. Subset meaning: CD45RA-negative fraction. This clonotype was sampled from a man between 18 and 35 years old in good health. Some clones in this sample may be carry-over from other donors' samples. The chain combines TRBV18 with TRBJ2-3, with D unclear. The chain's CDR3 is CASSPVPRDTQYF. As DNA, the CDR3 is TGTGCCAGCTCACCTGTTCCGAGAGATACGCAGTATTTT.